This record concerns one T cell receptor beta chain sequence. Its antigen is still unknown. Sequencing used immunoSEQ multiplex PCR; TCRdb keeps in-frame clones, though not all of them. Of about 37,000 clones listed, under 85% are singletons. These data are taken from a study of vaccination effects on CD4 cells after COVID-19. Study background: Within the ViraFEST assay, antigen-specific CD4+ T cells underwent expansion with viral peptide pools prior to sequencing. The participants, recipients of two vaccine doses, got either BNT162b2 or mRNA-1273.

Following culture for approximately 11 days, CD4+ T cells were isolated. Nucleocapsid antibodies stayed negative before and after vaccination, showing no earlier SARS-CoV-2 infection. Replacing half the medium with IL-2 medium was done on days 3 and 7. The source of this sequence is a human donor who received a COVID-19 vaccine. Here the sequenced sample was CD4+ T cells from PBMCs cultured without peptide, taken before COVID-19 vaccination.

In DNA, the CDR3 is TGTGCCAGCAGTGAAGGGTTAAACTATGGCTACACCTTC. Its translation is CASSEGLNYGYTF. The J gene is TRBJ1-2, the V gene TRBV2; D not certain. V was shortened by 1 base and J by 2 bases, with 5 bases between the two germline ends. The CDR3 is 13 amino acids. Germline values: CDR1 SNHLY, CDR2 FYNNEI.